This passage covers 25 T cell receptor beta chains from one sample sequenced in a study of identifying expanded T cells in peripheral blood. Sequenced by immunoSEQ multiplex PCR; TCRdb stores in-frame clones only, minus some. The sample holds 50,000 to 60,000 clones; about four fifths are singletons and the top ten take approximately 15%. Sequencing was performed on blood. These receptors all come from a person aged 18 to 70 in good health.

The chain links TRBV9 to TRBJ2-6, with D tentatively TRBD1 (6 bases). V was pared by 0 bases and J by 2 bases, with 15 bases between. CDR3 length: 18 residues. Germline-derived CDR1 and CDR2 are SGDLS and YYNGEE. CDR3 loop: CASSVDGGGSAGANVLTF. The CDR3 nucleotides read TGTGCCAGCAGCGTAGATGGTGGGGGCTCGGCTGGGGCCAACGTCCTGACTTTC.

The J gene is TRBJ1-1, the V gene TRBV7-9; the D gene is possibly TRBD1 (6 bases). This CDR3 is built from 12 residues. Germline V CDR1 and CDR2: SEHNR, FQNEAQ (reference sequence). Trimming cost V 8 bases and J 6 bases, with 13 bases left between them. CDR3 loop: CASWDNHAEAFF. CDR3 bases: TGTGCCAGCTGGGACAACCACGCTGAAGCTTTCTTT. The whole variable domain, remainder taken from reference TRBV7-9 and TRBJ1-1, is DTGVSQNPRHKITKRGQNVTFRCDPISEHNRLYWYRQTLGQGPEFLTYFQNEAQLEKSRLLSDRFSAERPKGSFSTLEIQRTEQGDSAMYLCASWDNHAEAFFGQGTRLTVV.

CDR3 protein: CASSLGGTVNEKLFF. CDR3 in DNA: TGTGCCAGCAGCTTAGGTGGGACAGTAAATGAAAAACTGTTTTTT. The chain couples TRBV7-9 to TRBJ1-4, with 7 nucleotides matching TRBD1. The CDR3 runs 15 residues. The V segment lost 1 base and the J segment 5 bases; nucleotides outside the gene matches: 4. Germline V gives CDR1 SEHNR, CDR2 FQNEAQ (reference sequence).

This clone was counted a few times. The genes are TRBV11-3 and TRBJ2-1; 7 nucleotides align to TRBD2. V dropped 1 base and J dropped 7; count of bases not matched to a gene: 4. The CDR3 runs to 14 residues. CDR1 SGHNT and CDR2 YENEEA come from the germline V gene. CDR3 loop: CASSLGGLENEQFF. CDR3 DNA sequence: TGTGCCAGCAGCTTAGGCGGACTAGAGAATGAGCAGTTCTTC.

V and J are TRBV11-2 and TRBJ2-7; 8 nucleotides line up with TRBD1. This CDR3 is 14 amino acids long. Germline trimming cut 0 bases from V and 6 bases from J; bases unmatched to any gene: 4. Germline-derived CDR1 and CDR2 are SGHAT and FQNNGV. The CDR3 bases are TGTGCCAGCAGCTTAGATCCCGGACAGGGCGAGCAGTACGTC. Amino acids: CASSLDPGQGEQYV.

The chain uses TRBV27 and TRBJ2-1; 7 bases map to TRBD2. V lost 6 bases, J lost 5 bases, and 13 bases stayed unmatched. The CDR3 covers 16 residues. The germline gives CDR1 MNHEY, CDR2 SMNVEV (reference sequence). DNA for the CDR3: TGTGCCAGCAGACCGAATGGAGCGGGAACTCACAATGAGCAGTTCTTC. This translates into CASRPNGAGTHNEQFF.

This chain's CDR3 is CASRTNTGTYTEAFF. In DNA form, the CDR3 reads TGTGCCAGTAGAACTAACACCGGGACATACACTGAAGCTTTCTTT. The rearrangement links TRBV19 to TRBJ1-1, with D possibly matching TRBD1 (6 bases). The CDR3 consists of 15 residues. Germline V gives CDR1 LNHDA, CDR2 SQIVND (reference sequence). Trimming removed 6 bases at V and 3 bases at J, with 17 bases between.

CDR3 bases: TGTGCCAGCAGCTTATGGCATAACACTGAAGCTTTCTTT. Residues: CASSLWHNTEAFF. V usage is TRBV5-6 and J usage is TRBJ1-1; D remains ambiguous. Germline V gene sequence: CDR1 SGHDT, CDR2 YYEEEE. There are 13 residues in the CDR3. Trimming shortened V by 2 bases and J by 2 bases, and 7 bases separated the two germline ends.

V and J are TRBV5-8 and TRBJ1-2, with D possibly TRBD1 on 5 matching bases. Germline V lookup: CDR1 SGHTS, CDR2 YDEGEE. This CDR3 has 15 amino acids. The germline V and J ends were trimmed by 4 bases and 8 bases, with 21 bases remaining between them. CDR3 nucleotides: TGTGCCAGCAGCCCAACGACCAGGGCGAGGTGGGGCTACACCTTC. Protein: CASSPTTRARWGYTF.

This clone was observed once. This chain joins TRBV2 and TRBJ2-1, with 7 bases aligning to TRBD2. V lost 6 bases to trimming and J lost 1 base; unmatched junction nucleotides: 6. The V gene's germline CDR1 is SNHLY and CDR2 FYNNEI. The CDR3 has 15 amino acids. The CDR3 DNA reads as TGTGCCAGCAGGAGCACTAGCGTTTCCTACAATGAGCAGTTCTTC. The encoded protein is CASRSTSVSYNEQFF.

The chain carries TRBV5-1 and TRBJ2-7; D may be TRBD2 (6 bases). CDR1 SGHRS and CDR2 YFSETQ come from the germline V gene. The CDR3 extends over 15 amino acids. V dropped 0 bases and J dropped 0 bases, with 10 bases sitting between them. The CDR3 DNA is TGCGCCAGCAGCTTGGGCGACGGGAGCTCCTACGAGCAGTACTTC. Translating it yields CASSLGDGSSYEQYF.

The chain recombines TRBV2 with TRBJ1-5, with unresolved D. This CDR3 is built from 12 residues. The V end was cut by 4 bases, the J end by 2 bases, with 3 bases between. Looked up from germline, CDR1 is SNHLY and CDR2 is FYNNEI. CDR3 DNA sequence: TGTGCCAGCAGTGGGGGCAATCAGCCCCAGCATTTT. This codes for CASSGGNQPQHF.

J is TRBJ2-3 and V is TRBV28; TRBD2 might be the D (6 bases). Deletions cut 5 bases from V and 6 bases from J, with 15 bases between. CDR1 is MDHEN, CDR2 SYDVKM, per germline. The CDR3 is 14 residues long. CDR3 DNA: TGTGCCAGCAGTGCGGGACCGGTAGGGGATACGCAGTATTTT. This encodes CASSAGPVGDTQYF.

This clone was found a few times. V usage is TRBV7-8 and J usage is TRBJ2-2; maybe TRBD2 (5 bases). CDR1 SGHVS and CDR2 FQNEAQ come from the germline V gene. CDR3 length equals 13 residues. V gave up 1 base and J gave up 7 bases, with 7 bases separating them. As DNA, the CDR3 is TGTGCCAGCAGCTTAGACGGGATCGGGGAGCTGTTTTTT. This translates into CASSLDGIGELFF.

This chain links TRBV7-8 with TRBJ2-5; 7 bases map to TRBD1. Germline V gene lookup returns CDR1 SGHVS and CDR2 FQNEAQ. This CDR3 comprises 13 residues. The J segment lost 5 bases and the V segment lost 7 bases, leaving 7 bases of the junction unmatched. In DNA, the CDR3 is TGTGCCAGCACCCTGGACAGGAGGGAGACCCAGTACTTC. It encodes CASTLDRRETQYF.

J is TRBJ1-3 and V is TRBV7-8; no firm D call. CDR3 length: 16 amino acids. The ends were cut back, 0 bases at V and 0 bases at J, with 9 bases in the middle. Per germline, CDR1 SGHVS and CDR2 FQNEAQ. The CDR3 region has the DNA TGTGCCAGCAGCTTAGCTGCGGTCAGCTCTGGAAACACCATATATTTT. This gives the protein CASSLAAVSSGNTIYF.

The chain has TRBV4-3 and TRBJ1-3; TRBD1 agrees at 7 bases. Germline CDR1 LGHNA, CDR2 YSLEER. The CDR3 sequence is 14 residues long. V trimming: 3 bases; J trimming: 4 bases; junction bases outside the gene matches: 3. CDR3 sequence (DNA): TGCGCCAGCAGCCAGAACAGGGGAGGAAACACCATATATTTT. Residues: CASSQNRGGNTIYF.

The chain carries TRBV4-1 and TRBJ1-5; no definite D call. The length of the CDR3 is 14 residues. CDR1 and CDR2 (germline): MGHRA, YSYEKL. With 3 bases removed from V and 0 bases from J, the gap between germline ends came to 6 bases. CDR3 sequence reads: CASSQGNSNQPQHF. CDR3 sequence (DNA): TGCGCCAGCAGCCAGGGTAATAGCAATCAGCCCCAGCATTTT.

The table lists this clone with a count of one. V is TRBV5-6 and J is TRBJ1-1; tentative D call: TRBD1 (5 bases). Germline V CDR1 and CDR2: SGHDT, YYEEEE. This CDR3 is 15 amino acids long. Trimming cost V 4 bases and J 4 bases, with 17 bases left between them. The CDR3 is CASSPGGRWGTEAFF. The CDR3 DNA sequence: TGTGCCAGCAGCCCCGGGGGTCGTTGGGGCACTGAAGCTTTCTTT.

V gene TRBV5-1 combines with J gene TRBJ2-1, with D hard to call. The V gene's germline CDR1 is SGHRS and CDR2 YFSETQ. Trimming left V 2 bases short and J 5 bases short, with 11 bases between. The CDR3 spans 14 residues. CDR3 coding DNA: TGCGCCAGCAGCTTCCTGACTGGGAACAATGAGCAGTTCTTC. Protein sequence: CASSFLTGNNEQFF.

This sequence joins TRBV20-1 and TRBJ2-7; tentative D call: TRBD2 (5 bases). The CDR3 has 11 amino acids. The germline gives CDR1 DFQATT, CDR2 SNEGSKA (reference sequence). Trimming cost V 3 bases and J 6 bases, with 9 bases left between them. The CDR3: CSASIALEQYF. The CDR3 coding sequence is TGCAGTGCTAGTATAGCGCTCGAGCAGTACTTC.

The CDR3 bases are TGCACCAGCAGCCAATCATCAGGCGGGAGGTTCACAGATACGCAGTATTTT. Amino acids: CTSSQSSGGRFTDTQYF. V and J are TRBV1 and TRBJ2-3; TRBD2 is the table's D call and was not checked against the DNA. TRBV1 is assigned pseudogene status. This CDR3 region has 17 residues.

The rearrangement links TRBV30 to TRBJ2-7; 11 nucleotides line up with TRBD1. The CDR3 is 13 amino acids. CDR1 and CDR2 (germline): GTSNPN, SVGIG (reference sequence). V lost 1 base to trimming and J lost 6 bases; unmatched junction nucleotides: 2. The DNA of the CDR3 is TGTGCCTGGAGTGGGGGGACAGGGGGCGAGCAGTACTTC. This translates into CAWSGGTGGEQYF.

The chain employs TRBV30 and TRBJ2-1; 10 positions match TRBD1. The ends lost 3 bases at V and 5 bases at J; junction bases unmatched: 7. This CDR3 has 15 amino acids. Germline V gene data show CDR1 as GTSNPN and CDR2 as SVGIG (reference sequence). DNA for the CDR3: TGTGCCTGGAGAAGAAAAGGGACAGGGGACAATGAGCAGTTCTTC. This encodes CAWRRKGTGDNEQFF. Supplemented by reference TRBV30 and TRBJ2-1, the full variable domain reads SQTIHQWPATLVQPVGSPLSLECTVEGTSNPNLYWYRQAAGRGLQLLFYSVGIGQISSEVPQNLSASRPQDRQFILSSKKLLLSDSGFYLCAWRRKGTGDNEQFFGPGTRLTVL.

The chain uses TRBV7-2 and TRBJ1-2; D not resolved. This CDR3 comprises 13 residues. V was shortened by 5 bases and J by 8 bases, with 15 bases between the two germline ends. Germline CDR1 is SGHTA and CDR2 is FQGNSA. The CDR3 loop reads CASSPNRAKGYTF. DNA for the CDR3: TGTGCCAGCAGCCCGAATAGGGCTAAAGGCTACACCTTC.